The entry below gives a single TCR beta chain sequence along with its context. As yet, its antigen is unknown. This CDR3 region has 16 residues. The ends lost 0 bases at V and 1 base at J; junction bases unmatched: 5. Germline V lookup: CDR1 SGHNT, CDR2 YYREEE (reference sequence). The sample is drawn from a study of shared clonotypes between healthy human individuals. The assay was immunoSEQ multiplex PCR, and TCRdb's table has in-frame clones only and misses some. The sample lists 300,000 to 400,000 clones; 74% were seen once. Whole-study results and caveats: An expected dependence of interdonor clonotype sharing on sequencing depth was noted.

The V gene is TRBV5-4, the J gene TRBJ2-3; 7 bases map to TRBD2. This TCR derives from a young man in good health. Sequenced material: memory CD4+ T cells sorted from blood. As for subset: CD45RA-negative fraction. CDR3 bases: TGTGCCAGCAGCTTGGATGGCGGGAGCGGCACAGATACGCAGTATTTT. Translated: CASSLDGGSGTDTQYF.